Below, 11 T cell receptor beta chains from the same sample are listed, as sequenced in a study of identical twins. TCRdb used MiXCR to reprocess the 5' RACE reads, holding one entry per CDR3 protein. The table shows about 530,000 distinct CDR3 sequences, with 20% to 25% occurring only once. These data were also reused for a study on yellow fever vaccine responses in identical twins.

The sample comprised CD4+ T cells sorted from blood. The receptor set was obtained from a woman aged 18-30 years in good health.

The chain links TRBV5-5 to TRBJ2-7, with 13 bases that match TRBD2. Germline assignment: CDR1 SGHKS and CDR2 YYEKEE (reference sequence). The J segment lost 9 bases and the V segment lost 0 bases, leaving 6 bases of the junction unmatched. The CDR3 has 15 amino acids. The DNA of the CDR3 is TGTGCCAGCAGCTTGGGGACTAGCGGGGGAACCAGGCAGTACTTC. As protein: CASSLGTSGGTRQYF.

This clonotype was seen more than once but under ten times. The rearrangement uses TRBV11-2 and TRBJ2-7; D is uncertain. Germline values: CDR1 SGHAT, CDR2 FQNNGV. The CDR3 covers 14 residues. Trimming took off 0 bases at V and 6 bases at J, with 12 bases between the two ends. CDR3 in DNA: TGTGCCAGCAGCTTAGATGTCCAGGTCCGCGAGCAGTACTTC. Protein product: CASSLDVQVREQYF.

This clonotype was counted only a few times. This rearrangement joins TRBV24-1 to TRBJ2-2, with D unclear. The CDR3 is 15 residues long. Trimming cost V 1 base and J 5 bases, with 10 bases left between them. Germline values: CDR1 KGHDR, CDR2 SFDVKD. The CDR3 spells CATSDFRTTTGELFF. DNA for the CDR3: TGTGCCACCAGTGATTTTAGGACGACAACCGGGGAGCTGTTTTTT.

The rearrangement joins TRBV9 to TRBJ2-7, with 14 bases identical to TRBD2. V was pared by 4 bases and J by 0 bases, with 12 bases of the junction left unmatched. Germline V gene data show CDR1 as SGDLS and CDR2 as YYNGEE. The CDR3 extends over 19 amino acids. CDR3 protein: CASSPTGTSGRISSYEQYF. CDR3 DNA sequence: TGTGCCAGCAGCCCAACCGGGACTAGCGGGAGAATAAGCTCCTACGAGCAGTACTTC.

The CDR3 DNA follows: TGTGCCATCAGGACAGCGAGCTCCTACAATGAGCAGTTCTTC. This gives the protein CAIRTASSYNEQFF. This chain connects TRBV10-3 to TRBJ2-1, with D perhaps matching TRBD1 (5 bases). From germline, CDR1 is ENHRY and CDR2 SYGVKD. The CDR3 is made up of 14 amino acids. Trimming shortened V by 6 bases and J by 0 bases, and 9 bases separated the two germline ends.

This clonotype was counted between two and nine times. The rearrangement links TRBV14 to TRBJ2-1, with 7 bases lining up with TRBD2. V gave up 0 bases and J gave up 4 bases; unmatched junction bases: 6. Germline V gives CDR1 SGHDN, CDR2 FVKESK. The CDR3 runs 16 residues. This chain's CDR3 is CASSQELTSRYNEQFF. The DNA of the CDR3 is TGTGCCAGCAGCCAAGAGTTGACTAGCAGATACAATGAGCAGTTCTTC.

The V gene is TRBV15, the J gene TRBJ2-2, with a possible D match to TRBD2 (5 bases). V lost 3 bases and J lost 7, with 15 bases in between. The CDR3 is 15 residues long. Germline V gives CDR1 LNHNV, CDR2 YYDKDF (reference sequence). The chain's CDR3 is CATSSRVGGGGELFF. The CDR3 DNA reads TGTGCCACCAGCAGCCGGGTCGGAGGTGGCGGGGAGCTGTTTTTT.

This chain joins TRBV21-1 and TRBJ2-3; TRBD2 is the table's D call, not checked against the DNA. TRBV21-1 is recorded as a pseudogene. The CDR3 is made up of 17 amino acids. The CDR3 DNA follows: TGTGCCAGCCAGAGACTAGGGGCGGAAGCTAGCACAGATACGCAGTATTTT. Its protein is CASQRLGAEASTDTQYF.

In DNA form, the CDR3 reads TGCGCCAGCAGCCAAACTCCGGACACACACATTCAGTACTTC. This gives the protein CASSQTPDTHIQYF. V and J are TRBV4-1 and TRBJ2-4; maybe TRBD1 (5 bases). The ends were cut back, 2 bases at V and 8 bases at J, with 13 bases in the middle. Looked up from germline, CDR1 is MGHRA and CDR2 is YSYEKL. The CDR3 is 14 amino acids.

In DNA, the CDR3 is TGTGCCAGCAGCCGCGGACGAGTAAACACTGAAGCTTTCTTT. Protein product: CASSRGRVNTEAFF. J is TRBJ1-1 and V is TRBV3-1; no clear D. This CDR3 is 14 amino acids long. The germline V and J ends were trimmed by 4 bases and 2 bases, with 11 bases remaining between them. Germline V gene lookup returns CDR1 LGHDT and CDR2 YNNKEL (reference sequence).

In this sample, this clonotype turned up a few times. This chain links TRBV5-5 with TRBJ2-1; tentative D call: TRBD2 (6 bases). V was trimmed by 1 base and J by 4 bases, leaving 12 bases between them. CDR1 SGHKS and CDR2 YYEKEE come from the germline V gene (reference sequence). The CDR3 consists of 15 residues. The CDR3 region is CASSLILGGYNEQFF. The DNA of the CDR3 is TGTGCCAGCAGCTTGATCCTCGGGGGATACAATGAGCAGTTCTTC.